The 24 T cell receptor beta chains below all came from one sample that was sequenced in a study of blood T cell repertoires in COVID-19. Generated by immunoSEQ multiplex PCR, the TCRdb table keeps only in-frame clones and is missing some. The sample contains around 250,000 clones, about 88% of which appear only once. The sequencing input was peripheral blood. These receptors all stem from a man younger than 30 with active or convalescent COVID-19.

The chain combines TRBV11-3 with TRBJ2-1, with 10 nucleotides matching TRBD2. The CDR3 runs to 15 residues. The trim removed 5 bases at V and 9 bases at J, leaving 10 bases unmatched. Germline CDR1 SGHNT, CDR2 YENEEA. The chain's CDR3 is CASSPGLAVQGEQFF. The CDR3 bases are TGTGCCAGCAGCCCCGGACTAGCGGTGCAGGGTGAGCAGTTCTTC.

The J gene is TRBJ1-3, the V gene TRBV11-3, with 7 positions matching TRBD1. With V trimmed by 0 bases and J by 4 bases, 3 bases remained unmatched. CDR1 and CDR2 (germline): SGHNT, YENEEA. The CDR3 has 15 amino acids. The CDR3 region has the DNA TGTGCCAGCAGCTTAGATGGGACAGTAGGAAACACCATATATTTT. As protein: CASSLDGTVGNTIYF.

The V gene is TRBV21-1, the J gene TRBJ1-2. TRBV21-1 is shown as a pseudogene. CDR3 size: 12 residues. The CDR3: CASSKVTDGYTF. The CDR3 DNA reads TGTGCCAGCAGCAAAGTTACGGATGGCTACACCTTC.

The chain is built from TRBV12-3 or TRBV12-4 and TRBJ1-5; perhaps TRBD1 as D (5 bases). The CDR3 covers 12 residues. In DNA, the CDR3 is TGTGCTTGGGGGGATAGCAATCAGCCCCAGCATTTT. Protein: CAWGDSNQPQHF.

In regard to this clone: This could be a read error, since a much larger clone is one nucleotide away. J is TRBJ2-3 and V is TRBV6-2 or TRBV6-3; D is uncertain. Germline loops: CDR1 MNHEY, CDR2 SVGEGT. The ends were cut back, 5 bases at V and 0 bases at J, with 3 bases in the middle. The CDR3 runs to 12 residues. CDR3 in DNA: TGTGCCAGCAGTCCAAGCACAGATACGCAGTATTTT. Protein sequence: CASSPSTDTQYF.

This rearrangement joins TRBV7-2 to TRBJ1-1; possibly TRBD1 for D (5 bases). Looked up from germline, CDR1 is SGHTA and CDR2 is FQGNSA. The CDR3 extends over 14 amino acids. V gave up 4 bases and J gave up 3 bases, with 12 bases separating them. CDR3 amino acids: CASSSGLLDTEAFF. The DNA for the CDR3 is TGTGCCAGCAGCTCGGGACTCCTTGACACTGAAGCTTTCTTT.

On this clone itself: One end of the junction varies from germline; a read error may be responsible. The chain recombines TRBV6-4 with TRBJ2-2; D might be TRBD2 (5 bases). This CDR3 has 14 amino acids. Germline-derived CDR1 and CDR2 are MRHNA and SNTAGT. CDR3 residues: CASRFLPSSGELFF. Here the CDR3 DNA reads TGTGCCAGCAGATTCCTTCCTAGCTCCGGTGAGCTGTTTTTT.

The chain links TRBV28 to TRBJ2-3, with D perhaps TRBD1 (7 bases). Trimming took off 3 bases at V and 0 bases at J, with 10 bases between the two ends. This CDR3 is built from 15 residues. Germline V lookup: CDR1 MDHEN, CDR2 SYDVKM. In DNA form, the CDR3 reads TGTGCCAGCAGTTTCCCAGGGGGGAGCACAGATACGCAGTATTTT. This encodes CASSFPGGSTDTQYF.

The rearrangement links TRBV28 to TRBJ2-7; D possibly corresponds to TRBD2 (6 bases). The CDR3 covers 13 residues. V was clipped by 5 bases and J by 3 bases, with 11 bases between them. Germline V gene lookup returns CDR1 MDHEN and CDR2 SYDVKM. CDR3 nucleotide sequence: TGTGCCAGCAGTCCCGGGAGTAACTACGAGCAGTACTTC. Protein: CASSPGSNYEQYF.

The chain links TRBV5-1 to TRBJ2-2, with TRBD1 identical over 10 bases. V shed 2 bases, J shed 3 bases, and the junction held 4 bases outside the gene matches. The germline CDR1 and CDR2 sequences are SGHRS and YFSETQ. The length of the CDR3 is 16 residues. The CDR3 DNA follows: TGCGCCAGCAGCTTTCCGGGACAGGGGTACACCGGGGAGCTGTTTTTT. Protein product: CASSFPGQGYTGELFF.

V and J are TRBV3-1 (or the pseudogene TRBV3-2) and TRBJ1-6; possible D gene TRBD1, 6 bases. CDR1 and CDR2 from the germline V gene are LGHDT and YNNKEL (reference sequence). The length of the CDR3 is 15 residues. Trimming took off 0 bases at V and 7 bases at J, with 10 bases between the two ends. CDR3 DNA: TGTGCCAGCAGCCAAGAATGGCAGGGGAATTCACCCCTCCACTTT. Residues: CASSQEWQGNSPLHF.

The rearrangement uses TRBV19 and TRBJ1-5; D remains ambiguous. Trimming left V 7 bases short and J 2 bases short, with 12 bases between. From germline, CDR1 is LNHDA and CDR2 SQIVND (reference sequence). The CDR3 has 14 amino acids. The CDR3 loop is CASTAGAGNQPQHF. CDR3 bases: TGTGCCAGTACGGCGGGAGCAGGCAATCAGCCCCAGCATTTT. The whole variable domain, remainder taken from reference TRBV19 and TRBJ1-5, is DGGITQSPKYLFRKEGQNVTLSCEQNLNHDAMYWYRQDPGQGLRLIYYSQIVNDFQKGDIAEGYSVSREKKESFPLTVTSAQKNPTAFYLCASTAGAGNQPQHFGDGTRLSIL.

The chain couples TRBV27 to TRBJ1-4; 7 bases are a match to TRBD1. The V gene's germline CDR1 is MNHEY and CDR2 SMNVEV (reference sequence). This CDR3 has 18 amino acids. V lost 5 bases, J lost 0 bases, and 12 bases stayed unmatched. In DNA form, the CDR3 reads TGTGCCAGCAGTCGAACCCGGGACAGTCTAGCAACTAATGAAAAACTGTTTTTT. This codes for CASSRTRDSLATNEKLFF.

The chain employs TRBV4-3 and TRBJ2-1; weak D call: TRBD2 (6 bases). The CDR3 has 17 amino acids. V lost 0 bases, J lost 0 bases, and 12 bases lay in between. Germline lookup yields CDR1 LGHNA and CDR2 YSLEER. The CDR3 sequence: CASSQDGTSSSYNEQFF. The CDR3 region has the DNA TGCGCCAGCAGCCAAGATGGGACTTCCAGCTCCTACAATGAGCAGTTCTTC.

V and J are TRBV7-9 and TRBJ2-5; TRBD1 agrees at 9 bases. CDR1 and CDR2 from the germline V gene are SEHNR and FQNEAQ (reference sequence). The V segment lost 5 bases and the J segment 4 bases; nucleotides outside the gene matches: 5. The length of the CDR3 is 14 residues. The CDR3 here is CASSRAGQGETQYF. The CDR3 bases are TGTGCCAGCAGCCGAGCGGGACAGGGAGAGACCCAGTACTTC.

The V call is TRBV7-8, the J call TRBJ2-7; 11 bases align to TRBD2. CDR1 and CDR2 (germline): SGHVS, FQNEAQ. CDR3 size: 16 residues. V was pared by 4 bases and J by 3 bases, with 8 bases of the junction left unmatched. The CDR3 spells CASSSTGTSGLYEQYF. In nucleotides, the CDR3 is TGTGCCAGCAGCTCAACCGGGACTAGCGGTCTCTACGAGCAGTACTTC.

The chain couples TRBV11-3 to TRBJ2-4; no clear D. CDR1 and CDR2 (germline): SGHNT, YENEEA. With 2 bases removed from V and 3 bases from J, the gap between germline ends came to 5 bases. The CDR3 sequence is 13 residues long. The CDR3 is CASSLSVKNIQYF. The CDR3 DNA is TGTGCCAGCAGCTTATCAGTCAAAAACATTCAGTACTTC.

The rearrangement links TRBV7-6 to TRBJ2-2; D gene uncertain. V was shortened by 1 base and J by 10 bases, with 10 bases between the two germline ends. In germline, CDR1 is SGHVS, CDR2 FNYEAQ. The CDR3 totals 13 residues. The CDR3 reads CASSLGSSKELFF. CDR3 DNA sequence: TGTGCCAGCAGCTTAGGCAGTTCAAAGGAGCTGTTTTTT.

Points on this clone: A junction boundary mismatches the germline segment, possibly from a read error. Other nucleotide sequences in the sample specify the same CDR3. This chain links TRBV2 with TRBJ2-7; 7 bases align to TRBD2. The CDR3 length is 16 residues. Germline V gene lookup returns CDR1 SNHLY and CDR2 FYNNEI. The chain's CDR3 is CASSEDRAGPAYEQYF. DNA for the CDR3: TGCGCCAGCAGTGAAGATAGAGCGGGGCCTGCATACGAGCAGTACTTC.

The gene calls are TRBV27 and TRBJ2-7, with 7 bases aligning to TRBD2. Germline V gene data show CDR1 as MNHEY and CDR2 as SMNVEV (reference sequence). With 5 bases clipped from V and 0 bases from J, the junction kept 10 bases outside the gene matches. The CDR3 has 16 amino acids. The CDR3 reads CASSKYVPGGSYEQYF. CDR3 coding DNA: TGTGCCAGCAGTAAATACGTCCCGGGGGGCTCCTACGAGCAGTACTTC.

The CDR3 region has the DNA TGTGCCAGCAGCAAAGGGGTCGGAGGGCGGTTCTACGAGCAGTACTTC. Encoded protein: CASSKGVGGRFYEQYF. The chain links TRBV21-1 to TRBJ2-7; the D segment call TRBD2 is taken from the table without a DNA check. TRBV21-1 is a documented pseudogene. The length of the CDR3 is 16 residues.

V gene TRBV19 combines with J gene TRBJ2-7; 9 nucleotides agree with TRBD1. CDR3 length: 16 residues. J was trimmed by 3 bases and V by 6 bases; bases with no gene match: 12. In germline, CDR1 is LNHDA, CDR2 SQIVND (reference sequence). CDR3 bases: TGTGCCAGTAGCAATACCGGGACAGGGTCTTTCTACGAGCAGTACTTC. Translating gives CASSNTGTGSFYEQYF.

This chain uses TRBV18 with TRBJ2-5; 8 nucleotides match TRBD1. This CDR3 region has 16 residues. Trimming cost V 3 bases and J 4 bases; bases outside gene matches: 10. Germline CDR1 is KGHSH and CDR2 is LQKENI. Here the CDR3 DNA reads TGTGCCAGCTCACCCCGGACAGGGTTCGGGAGAGAGACCCAGTACTTC. Its translation: CASSPRTGFGRETQYF.

V and J are TRBV11-2 and TRBJ1-2, with a weak D call TRBD1 (6 bases). The CDR3 is 15 amino acids. Germline V gene data show CDR1 as SGHAT and CDR2 as FQNNGV. Trimming removed 0 bases at V and 0 bases at J, with 8 bases between. The CDR3 DNA reads as TGTGCCAGCAGCTTAGAAGGGGGAGCTAACTATGGCTACACCTTC. It codes for CASSLEGGANYGYTF. Full variable domain (outside the CDR3, taken from reference TRBV11-2 and TRBJ1-2): EAGVAQSPRYKIIEKRQSVAFWCNPISGHATLYWYQQILGQGPKLLIQFQNNGVVDDSQLPKDRFSAERLKGVDSTLKIQPAKLEDSAVYLCASSLEGGANYGYTFGSGTRLTVV.